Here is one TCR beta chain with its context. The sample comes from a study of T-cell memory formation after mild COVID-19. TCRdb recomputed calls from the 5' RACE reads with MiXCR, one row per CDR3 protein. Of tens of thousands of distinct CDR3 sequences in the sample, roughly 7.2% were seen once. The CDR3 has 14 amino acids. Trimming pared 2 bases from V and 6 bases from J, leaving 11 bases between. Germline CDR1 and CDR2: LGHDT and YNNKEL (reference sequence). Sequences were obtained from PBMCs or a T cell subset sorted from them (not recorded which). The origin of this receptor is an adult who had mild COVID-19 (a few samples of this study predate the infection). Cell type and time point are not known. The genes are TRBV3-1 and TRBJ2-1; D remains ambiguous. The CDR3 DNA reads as TGTGCCAGCAGCCAACTAGTGCGCGCCAATGAGCAGTTCTTC. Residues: CASSQLVRANEQFF.